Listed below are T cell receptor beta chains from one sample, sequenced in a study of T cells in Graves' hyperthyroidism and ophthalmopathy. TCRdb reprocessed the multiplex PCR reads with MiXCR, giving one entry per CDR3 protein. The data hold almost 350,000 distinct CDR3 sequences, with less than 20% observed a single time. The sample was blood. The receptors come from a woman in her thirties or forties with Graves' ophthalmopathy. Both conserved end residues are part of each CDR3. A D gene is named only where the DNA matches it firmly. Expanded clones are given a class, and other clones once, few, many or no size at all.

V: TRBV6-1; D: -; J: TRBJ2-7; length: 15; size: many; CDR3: CASSEDGAGGYEQYF; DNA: TGTGCCAGCAGCGAAGATGGGGCCGGCGGCTACGAGCAGTACTTC
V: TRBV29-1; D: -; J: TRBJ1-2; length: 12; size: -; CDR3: CSVTDSYYGYTF; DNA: TGCAGCGTTACAGACAGTTACTATGGCTACACCTTC
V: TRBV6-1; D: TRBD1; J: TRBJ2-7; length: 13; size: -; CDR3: CASRDRGSHEQYF; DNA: TGTGCCAGCAGAGACAGGGGATCACACGAGCAGTACTTC
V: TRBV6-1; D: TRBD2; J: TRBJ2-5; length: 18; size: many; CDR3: CASSEEVAGMGDQETQYF; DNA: TGTGCCAGCAGTGAAGAAGTAGCGGGAATGGGTGACCAAGAGACCCAGTACTTC
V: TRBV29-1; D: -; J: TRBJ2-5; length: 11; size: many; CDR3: CSAGGGETQYF; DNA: TGCAGCGCAGGGGGAGGAGAGACCCAGTACTTC
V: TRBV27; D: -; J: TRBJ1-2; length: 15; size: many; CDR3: CASSPSLRDHYGYTF; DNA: TGTGCCAGCAGTCCCTCACTCCGGGACCACTATGGCTACACCTTC
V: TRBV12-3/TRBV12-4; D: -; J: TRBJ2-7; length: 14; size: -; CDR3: CATYVGGDSYEQYF; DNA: TGTGCCACTTACGTTGGCGGGGACTCCTACGAGCAGTACTTC
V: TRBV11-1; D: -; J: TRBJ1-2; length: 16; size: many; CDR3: CASSRHITGTGDGYTF; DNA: TGTGCCAGCAGCAGACACATAACCGGGACCGGAGATGGCTACACCTTC
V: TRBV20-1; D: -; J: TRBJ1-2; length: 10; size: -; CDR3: CSALDYGYTF; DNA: TGCAGTGCTCTTGACTATGGCTACACCTTC
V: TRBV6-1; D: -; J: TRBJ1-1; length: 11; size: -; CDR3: CASSESLLAFF; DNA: TGTGCCAGCAGTGAAAGTCTGTTGGCTTTCTTT
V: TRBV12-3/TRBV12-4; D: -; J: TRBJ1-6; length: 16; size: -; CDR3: CASSPQPPGSNSPLHF; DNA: TGTGCCAGCAGCCCCCAGCCCCCAGGGAGCAATTCACCCCTCCACTTT
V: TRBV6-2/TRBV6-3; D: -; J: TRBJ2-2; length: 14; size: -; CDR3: CAGSKTGNTGELFF; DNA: TGTGCAGGATCTAAGACAGGGAACACCGGGGAGCTGTTTTTT
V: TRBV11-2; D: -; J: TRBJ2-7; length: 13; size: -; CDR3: CASSAGRSVEQYF; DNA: TGTGCCAGCAGCGCCGGGCGGAGCGTCGAGCAGTACTTC
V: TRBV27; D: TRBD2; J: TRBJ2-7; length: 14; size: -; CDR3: CASSGLAGRDEQYF; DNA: TGTGCCAGCAGTGGTCTAGCGGGAAGGGACGAGCAGTACTTC
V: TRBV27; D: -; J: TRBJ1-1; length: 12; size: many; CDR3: CASRIGDTEAFF; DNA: TGTGCCAGCCGAATCGGGGACACTGAAGCTTTCTTT
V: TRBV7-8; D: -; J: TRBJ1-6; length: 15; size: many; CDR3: CASSARDPGTSPLHF; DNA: TGTGCCAGCAGCGCCCGGGACCCCGGGACTTCACCCCTCCACTTT
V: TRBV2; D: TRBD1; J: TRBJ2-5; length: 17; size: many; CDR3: CASSSLQQGAFLETQYF; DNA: TGTGCCAGCAGTTCCCTACAACAGGGGGCTTTTCTTGAGACCCAGTACTTC
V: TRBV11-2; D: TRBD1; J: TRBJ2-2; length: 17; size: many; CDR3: CASSLGGQGLNTGELFF; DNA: TGTGCCAGCAGCTTAGGGGGACAGGGATTGAACACCGGGGAGCTGTTTTTT
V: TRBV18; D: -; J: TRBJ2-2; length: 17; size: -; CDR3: CASSPTVGVPNTGELFF; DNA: TGTGCCAGCTCACCCACGGTTGGGGTACCGAACACCGGGGAGCTGTTTTTT
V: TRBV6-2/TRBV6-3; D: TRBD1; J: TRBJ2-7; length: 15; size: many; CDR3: CASSYSGAGGYEQYF; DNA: TGTGCCAGCAGTTACTCCGGGGCAGGGGGCTACGAGCAGTACTTC
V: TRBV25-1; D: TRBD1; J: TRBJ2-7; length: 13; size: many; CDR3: CASSFGTAGEQYF; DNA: TGTGCCAGCAGTTTTGGGACAGCCGGCGAGCAGTACTTC
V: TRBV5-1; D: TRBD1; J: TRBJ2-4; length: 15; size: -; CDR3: CASSTGTGGWDIQYF; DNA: TGCGCCAGCAGCACCGGGACAGGGGGATGGGACATTCAGTACTTC
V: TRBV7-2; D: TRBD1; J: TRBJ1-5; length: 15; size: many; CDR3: CASSADRGSNQPQHF; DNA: TGTGCCAGCAGCGCCGACAGGGGAAGCAATCAGCCCCAGCATTTT
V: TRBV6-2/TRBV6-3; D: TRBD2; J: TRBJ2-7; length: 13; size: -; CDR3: CASTLRGGYEQYF; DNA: TGTGCCAGCACCCTCCGCGGGGGGTACGAGCAGTACTTC
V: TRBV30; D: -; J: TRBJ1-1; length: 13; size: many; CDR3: CAWSITGTGSAFF; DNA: TGTGCCTGGAGTATAACGGGTACCGGGTCAGCTTTCTTT
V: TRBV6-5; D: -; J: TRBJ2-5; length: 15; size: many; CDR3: CASSYSSTGQKTQYF; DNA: TGTGCCAGCAGTTACTCGTCGACCGGCCAGAAGACCCAGTACTTC
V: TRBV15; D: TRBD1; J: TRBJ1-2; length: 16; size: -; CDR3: CATSRPPGQGSYGYTF; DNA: TGTGCCACCAGCAGACCTCCGGGACAGGGTAGTTATGGCTACACCTTC
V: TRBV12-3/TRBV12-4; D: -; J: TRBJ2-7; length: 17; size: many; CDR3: CASSLGTSREVTYEQYF; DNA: TGTGCCAGTTCTTTGGGGACATCGCGTGAAGTAACCTACGAGCAGTACTTC
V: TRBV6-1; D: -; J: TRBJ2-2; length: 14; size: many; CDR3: CASSVSGTAGELFF; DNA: TGTGCCAGCAGTGTATCAGGGACCGCCGGGGAGCTGTTTTTT
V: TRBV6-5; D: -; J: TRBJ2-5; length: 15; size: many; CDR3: CASSWVGGGAETQYF; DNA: TGTGCCAGCAGTTGGGTTGGCGGAGGGGCAGAGACCCAGTACTTC
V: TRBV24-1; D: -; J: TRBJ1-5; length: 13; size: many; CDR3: CATSAASNQPQHF; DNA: TGTGCCACCTCCGCGGCAAGCAATCAGCCCCAGCATTTT
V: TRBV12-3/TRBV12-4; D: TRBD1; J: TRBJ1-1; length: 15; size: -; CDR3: CASSLTGGPNTEAFF; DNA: TGTGCCAGCAGCCTGACAGGGGGTCCGAACACTGAAGCTTTCTTT
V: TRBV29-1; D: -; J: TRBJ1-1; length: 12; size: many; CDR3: CSVEGGLGKAFF; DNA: TGCAGCGTTGAAGGAGGGTTGGGGAAGGCTTTCTTT
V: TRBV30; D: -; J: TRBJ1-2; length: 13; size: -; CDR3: CAWTRDNYYGYTF; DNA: TGTGCCTGGACTAGGGACAACTACTATGGCTACACCTTC
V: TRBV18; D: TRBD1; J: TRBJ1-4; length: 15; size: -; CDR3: CASSPTGKENEKLFF; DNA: TGTGCCAGCTCACCGACAGGGAAGGAGAATGAAAAACTGTTTTTT
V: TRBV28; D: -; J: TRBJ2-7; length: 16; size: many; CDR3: CASSLQGARTAYEQYF; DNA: TGTGCCAGCAGTTTACAAGGGGCGAGGACGGCCTACGAGCAGTACTTC
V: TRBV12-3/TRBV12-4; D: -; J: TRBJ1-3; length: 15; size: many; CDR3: CASSLEGRVGNTIYF; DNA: TGTGCCAGCAGTTTAGAGGGCCGGGTAGGAAACACCATATATTTT
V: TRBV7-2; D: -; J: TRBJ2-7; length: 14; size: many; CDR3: CASTPAGSSYEQYF; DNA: TGTGCCAGCACGCCGGCGGGGTCAAGCTACGAGCAGTACTTC
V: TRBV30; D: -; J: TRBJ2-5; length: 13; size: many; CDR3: CAWSGDAWETQYF; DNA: TGTGCCTGGAGCGGGGACGCGTGGGAGACCCAGTACTTC
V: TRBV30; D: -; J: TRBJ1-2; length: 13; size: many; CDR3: CAWIQGFGYGYTF; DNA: TGTGCCTGGATACAGGGTTTTGGGTATGGCTACACCTTC
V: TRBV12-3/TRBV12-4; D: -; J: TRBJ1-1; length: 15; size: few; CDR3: CASRPFSLMNTEAFF; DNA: TGTGCCAGCAGGCCCTTTAGTCTCATGAACACTGAAGCTTTCTTT
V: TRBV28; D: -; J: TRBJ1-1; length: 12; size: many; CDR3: CASRTGSAEAFF; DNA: TGTGCCAGCAGAACAGGGTCGGCTGAAGCTTTCTTT
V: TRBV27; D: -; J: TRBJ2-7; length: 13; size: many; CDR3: CASSLKPYYEQYF; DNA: TGTGCCAGCAGTTTAAAACCCTACTACGAGCAGTACTTC
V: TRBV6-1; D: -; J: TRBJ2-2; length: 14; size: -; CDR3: CASSLDLNTGELFF; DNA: TGTGCCAGCAGTCTGGACCTAAACACCGGGGAGCTGTTTTTT